This TCR beta chain emerged from a study of blood T cell repertoires in COVID-19 (dated by TCRdb to about 2020). Turning to the overall study: Samples covering the acute and convalescent phases of COVID-19 were provided by collaborators in the United States, Italy and Spain. A freely available public database, intended as a resource for researchers studying the immune response to SARS-CoV-2, is where the repertoires were released. The prospective study material was composed of cDNA or gDNA derived from T cells, B-cell-depleted T cells, or PBMCs. Subjects who had been exposed to COVID-19, were actively infected with it, or had recovered from it provided the deeply sampled blood TCRbeta repertoires that made up the dataset. A de-identified subject ID, COVID-19 status, age in years and sex were almost always included in the sample metadata. Samples came from the ongoing ImmuneRACE study (first 160 participants) plus 1,254 subjects from 6 global collaborators. Where available, HLA class I and class II types were obtained from metadata supplied by the sample provider rather than from assay-based typing. Broader findings and caveats from the paper: The amount of clinical and demographic metadata varied by source and participant and was provided uncurated.

Trimming takes 4 bases off V and 1 base off J; junction bases not matched to a gene: 8. CDR1 and CDR2 (SGHKS, YYEKEE) derive from the germline V gene (reference sequence). The CDR3 numbers 17 residues from cysteine through phenylalanine. CDR3 DNA is the only sequence kept; it has 51 bases, read in frame from the first base. The count of this clone is one. This clone's antigen is unknown. No base quality values were provided; no much bigger clone lies one nucleotide off. The immunoSEQ Assay, a bias-controlled multiplex PCR, was used to amplify TCRbeta CDR3 regions from genomic DNA. Under the source paper's analysis protocol: The number of nucleated cells in each sample was estimated by amplification of reference gene primers within the assay. To quantify the absolute abundance of each unique TCRbeta CDR3 rearrangement, sequence reads were collapsed and filtered. For each sample, productive Simpson clonality was calculated as the square root of Simpson's diversity index over productive rearrangements. TCRdb limited this immuneACCESS table to in-frame rearrangements with V and J called. A share of clones is missing; checked studies link under half to unresolved V genes, and the rest is unexplained. The D gene and trimming were derived from the DNA, and the V and J assignments and clone size from that table. This sample is represented by more than 250,000 clones; roughly 84% of them were singletons. Together, the top ten hold 8% to 9.5% of the sample.

The collaborating institutions used their own protocols to collect whole blood in K2EDTA tubes. For TCRbeta analysis, collaborator samples were shipped as frozen whole blood, as isolated PBMCs, or as DNA extracted from either sample type. The sequenced sample was peripheral blood. This clonotype originated in a human donor in a cohort sampled during active COVID-19. Recombination linked TRBV5-5 to TRBJ1-5; 10 bases in the junction line up with TRBD1. Here the CDR3 is given as CASSLSGTGASNQPQHF. The DNA reads as follows: TGTGCCAGCAGCCTATCCGGGACAGGGGCGAGCAATCAGCCCCAGCATTTT. Extended through the reference TRBV5-5 and TRBJ1-5 proteins, this CDR3 yields the full variable domain: DAGVTQSPTHLIKTRGQQVTLRCSPISGHKSVSWYQQVLGQGPQFIFQYYEKEERGRGNFPDRFSARQFPNYSSELNVNALLLGDSALYLCASSLSGTGASNQPQHFGDGTRLSIL.